A single sample is the source of the 15 T cell receptor beta chains below, sequenced in a study of OX40 agonist ivuxolimab in advanced cancers. The data were produced by immunoSEQ multiplex PCR, yet TCRdb's version contains in-frame clones alone and is incomplete. The sample includes tens of thousands of clones, over 90% of them seen just once. Source: CD4+ or CD8+ T cells sorted from blood, taken in a trial of the OX40 agonist ivuxolimab. The source of these receptors is an adult with an advanced solid tumor such as melanoma, head and neck, liver or kidney cancer.

The chain uses TRBV9 and TRBJ1-4; the match to TRBD1 covers 10 bases. V lost 3 bases and J lost 4; bases outside the gene matches: 15. CDR3 length: 19 residues. Germline V CDR1 and CDR2: SGDLS, YYNGEE. In DNA, the CDR3 is TGTGCCAGCAGCGGACCCGGCGGACAGGGGGAGAGCGATAATGAAAAACTGTTTTTT. Encoded protein: CASSGPGGQGESDNEKLFF.

CDR3 sequence (DNA): TGTGCCAGCAGTGAAGGTCGAGGGGATCGTTTCTTCTACAATGAGCAGTTCTTC. As protein: CASSEGRGDRFFYNEQFF. The genes are TRBV6-1 and TRBJ2-1; D tentatively fits TRBD1 or TRBD2 (5 bases each). CDR3 length: 18 amino acids. Trimming left V 1 base short and J 3 bases short, with 19 bases between. CDR1 is MNHNS, CDR2 SASEGT, per germline.

The J gene is TRBJ1-2, the V gene TRBV5-5; unclear D gene. From germline, CDR1 is SGHKS and CDR2 YYEKEE (reference sequence). Trimming left V 0 bases short and J 4 bases short, with 7 bases between. The CDR3 consists of 13 residues. For the CDR3, the DNA is TGTGCCAGCAGCTTGGGGGAGGGCTATGGCTACACCTTC. This encodes CASSLGEGYGYTF.

The chain carries TRBV29-1 and TRBJ2-3, with D uncertain. Germline V gene sequence: CDR1 SQVTM, CDR2 ANQGSEA. This CDR3 region has 11 residues. Trimming cost V 1 base and J 5 bases, with 4 bases left between them. The CDR3 region is CSVEGRDTQYF. CDR3 coding DNA: TGCAGCGTTGAAGGGCGAGATACGCAGTATTTT.

The sample holds one count of this clone. Other DNA sequences in this specimen translate into the identical CDR3. The chain is built from TRBV18 and TRBJ2-1, with 7 bases that match TRBD2. The CDR3 consists of 13 residues. V was clipped by 3 bases and J by 9 bases; unmatched bases: 5. Germline V gene lookup returns CDR1 KGHSH and CDR2 LQKENI. Here the CDR3 DNA reads TGTGCCAGCTCACCCCTTCCGGGGGGTGAGCAGTTCTTC. This codes for CASSPLPGGEQFF.

The chain carries TRBV28 and TRBJ2-5; D might be TRBD1 (8 bases). This CDR3 is built from 15 residues. Germline CDR1 and CDR2: MDHEN and SYDVKM. Trimming shortened V by 5 bases and J by 3 bases, and 16 bases separated the two germline ends. DNA of the CDR3: TGTGCCAGCAGTACAGGGGGGGGCGCGGAAGAGACCCAGTACTTC. Its protein product is CASSTGGGAEETQYF.

This clone was observed a single time. The V and J genes are TRBV2 and TRBJ1-5; D remains unclear. The CDR3 loop spans 13 amino acids. Between the trimmed V and J ends, which lost 6 bases and 4 bases, there was a span of 10 bases. Germline V gives CDR1 SNHLY, CDR2 FYNNEI. DNA of the CDR3: TGTGCCAGCAGAGCTGAGTCGAATCAGCCCCAGCATTTT. Its translation: CASRAESNQPQHF.

The CDR3 nucleotides read TGTGCCAGCAGCTTATGGGGCGGGATGGGGCCCTACAATGAGCAGTTCTTC. Translated, it gives CASSLWGGMGPYNEQFF. This chain uses TRBV7-3 with TRBJ2-1; the D gene is possibly TRBD2 (6 bases). The germline V gene encodes CDR1 SGHTA and CDR2 FQGTGA. The V end lost 2 bases, the J end lost 2 bases, and 16 bases lay between the germline ends. This CDR3 region has 17 residues.

The chain is built from TRBV5-1 and TRBJ1-5, with 8 bases that match TRBD1. The CDR3 runs 17 residues. The V gene end was trimmed by 0 bases and the J gene end by 3 bases; junction bases not matched to a gene: 8. CDR1 is SGHRS, CDR2 YFSETQ, per germline. Here the CDR3 reads CASSLGTGTGLNQPQHF. DNA for the CDR3: TGCGCCAGCAGCTTGGGGACAGGGACGGGTCTCAATCAGCCCCAGCATTTT.

The rearrangement joins TRBV10-3 to TRBJ1-5; D not certain. This CDR3 comprises 14 residues. Trimming took off 2 bases at V and 1 base at J, with 6 bases between the two ends. From germline, CDR1 is ENHRY and CDR2 SYGVKD. CDR3 loop: CAISERVSNQPQHF. CDR3 sequence (DNA): TGTGCCATCAGTGAGCGGGTCAGCAATCAGCCCCAGCATTTT.

The rearrangement joins TRBV7-9 to TRBJ2-1; either TRBD1 or TRBD2 may supply D (6 bases each). With 5 bases removed from V and 8 bases from J, the gap between germline ends came to 13 bases. The CDR3 length is 13 residues. Per germline, CDR1 SEHNR and CDR2 FQNEAQ (reference sequence). The DNA for the CDR3 is TGTGCCAGCAGCCCCCCGGGGGCTGATGAGCAGTTCTTC. Amino acid sequence: CASSPPGADEQFF.

V is TRBV18 and J is TRBJ2-7; no clear D. The CDR3 sequence is 14 residues long. Germline-derived CDR1 and CDR2 are KGHSH and LQKENI. Trimming removed 4 bases at V and 5 bases at J, with 15 bases between. The CDR3 reads CASSLSLSPNEQYF. As DNA, the CDR3 is TGTGCCAGCTCACTGTCCCTATCCCCCAACGAGCAGTACTTC.

The chain recombines TRBV7-3 with TRBJ2-5; no definite D call. Looked up from germline, CDR1 is SGHTA and CDR2 is FQGTGA. This CDR3 spans 14 amino acids. Between the trimmed V and J ends, which lost 2 bases and 5 bases, there was a span of 12 bases. DNA of the CDR3: TGTGCCAGCAGCTTACAAGCCGGGTCGGAGACCCAGTACTTC. Amino acids: CASSLQAGSETQYF.

The CDR3 bases are TGTGCCTGGAGGCGGGGGTCTGGGGCCAACGTCCTGACTTTC. Protein sequence: CAWRRGSGANVLTF. This chain joins TRBV30 and TRBJ2-6, with 7 bases lining up with TRBD2. From germline, CDR1 is GTSNPN and CDR2 SVGIG (reference sequence). J lost 1 base, V lost 3 bases, and 0 bases had no gene match. There are 14 residues in the CDR3. The full variable domain, rest sourced from reference TRBV30 and TRBJ2-6, is SQTIHQWPATLVQPVGSPLSLECTVEGTSNPNLYWYRQAAGRGLQLLFYSVGIGQISSEVPQNLSASRPQDRQFILSSKKLLLSDSGFYLCAWRRGSGANVLTFGAGSRLTVL.

As DNA, the CDR3 is TGTGCCAGCAGCGTTACAGGGGCTTCGAACACCGGGGAGCTGTTTTTT. This codes for CASSVTGASNTGELFF. The rearrangement joins TRBV9 to TRBJ2-2; 7 bases are a match to TRBD1. The CDR3 extends over 16 amino acids. The germline CDR1 and CDR2 sequences are SGDLS and YYNGEE. V shed 2 bases and J 0 bases; nucleotides not matched to a gene: 4.